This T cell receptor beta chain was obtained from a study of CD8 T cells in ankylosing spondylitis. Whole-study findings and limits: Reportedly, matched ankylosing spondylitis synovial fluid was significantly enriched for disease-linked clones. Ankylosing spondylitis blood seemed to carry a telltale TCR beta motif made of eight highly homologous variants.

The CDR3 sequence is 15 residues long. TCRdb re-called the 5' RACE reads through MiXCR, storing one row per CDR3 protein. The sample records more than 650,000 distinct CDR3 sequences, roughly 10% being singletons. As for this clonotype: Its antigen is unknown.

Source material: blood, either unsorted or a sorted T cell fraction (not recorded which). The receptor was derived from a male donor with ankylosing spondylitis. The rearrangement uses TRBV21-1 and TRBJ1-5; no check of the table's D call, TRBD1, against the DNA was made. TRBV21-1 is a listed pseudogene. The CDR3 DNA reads TGTGCCAGCATCTCTCCCCGGCATAGCAATCAGCCCCAGCATTTT. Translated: CASISPRHSNQPQHF.